Following are 16 T cell receptor beta chains from one sample sequenced in a study of blood T cells in healthy people across ages. Together with a sample-barcoded 5' primer, a J-beta primer mix was included in a second PCR lasting about 7 to 11 cycles. TCRdb processed the 5' RACE reads anew with MiXCR; each CDR3 protein has one entry. The sample lists hundreds of thousands of distinct CDR3 sequences, 58% occurring once. Sequenced sample: blood. The receptors stem from a man in his thirties or forties in good health.

This clonotype was counted only a few times. V gene TRBV5-1 combines with J gene TRBJ1-2; perhaps TRBD1 as D (5 bases). The CDR3 contains 15 residues. Germline V gene lookup returns CDR1 SGHRS and CDR2 YFSETQ. Trimming removed 2 bases at V and 5 bases at J, with 16 bases between. The DNA for the CDR3 is TGCGCCAGCAGCTTTTCCAGGGACTCGGGGTATGGCTACACCTTC. This codes for CASSFSRDSGYGYTF.

The chain uses TRBV29-1 and TRBJ2-7, with TRBD1 identical over 8 bases. Trimming took 3 bases from V and 2 from J; bases not matched to a gene: 3. Germline CDR1 and CDR2: SQVTM and ANQGSEA. This CDR3 is 13 amino acids long. The CDR3, as DNA: TGCAGCGTTGACGACAGGGGACCCTACGAGCAGTACTTC. Protein product: CSVDDRGPYEQYF.

The table lists this clonotype with a count of one. The chain joins TRBV28 to TRBJ2-1; TRBD2 matches at 9 bases. The V and J ends lost 4 bases and 3 bases, in that order; junction bases with no gene match: 4. This CDR3 has 15 residues. Germline CDR1 is MDHEN and CDR2 is SYDVKM. The CDR3: CASSSSGVGYNEQFF. In nucleotides, the CDR3 is TGTGCCAGCAGTTCTAGCGGGGTGGGCTACAATGAGCAGTTCTTC. Supplemented by reference TRBV28 and TRBJ2-1, the full variable domain reads DVKVTQSSRYLVKRTGEKVFLECVQDMDHENMFWYRQDPGLGLRLIYFSYDVKMKEKGDIPEGYSVSREKKERFSLILESASTNQTSMYLCASSSSGVGYNEQFFGPGTRLTVL.

This sequence joins TRBV12-3 or TRBV12-4 and TRBJ2-3, with D maybe TRBD2 (5 bases). V lost 4 bases, J lost 4 bases, and 12 bases lay in between. The CDR3 runs 14 residues. The CDR3 here is CASSCRGSADTQYF. The DNA for the CDR3 is TGTGCCAGCAGTTGCAGAGGGAGCGCAGATACGCAGTATTTT.

This clonotype was counted a few times. The V and J genes are TRBV7-9 and TRBJ1-2, with D maybe TRBD1 (5 bases). The CDR3 runs 14 residues. The V and J ends lost 5 bases and 6 bases respectively, with 16 bases between them. Germline assignment: CDR1 SEHNR and CDR2 FQNEAQ (reference sequence). DNA of the CDR3: TGTGCCAGCAGCCAGACGACAGTCCATGATGGCTACACCTTC. Residues: CASSQTTVHDGYTF. The full variable domain, with the rest looked up from reference TRBV7-9 and TRBJ1-2, is DTGVSQNPRHKITKRGQNVTFRCDPISEHNRLYWYRQTLGQGPEFLTYFQNEAQLEKSRLLSDRFSAERPKGSFSTLEIQRTEQGDSAMYLCASSQTTVHDGYTFGSGTRLTVV.

The DNA of the CDR3 is TGTGCCAGCAGCCAAGACGGGGCTCGCGAGCAGTACTTC. Translating it yields CASSQDGAREQYF. This chain connects TRBV3-1 to TRBJ2-4; D may be TRBD1 or TRBD2 (5 bases each). The J call may not be correct, given that the DNA end is closer to TRBJ2-7. Germline CDR1 LGHDT, CDR2 YNNKEL (reference sequence). This CDR3 has 13 residues.

The chain combines TRBV2 with TRBJ2-1, with 9 bases fitting TRBD2. J was trimmed by 3 bases and V by 9 bases; bases with no gene match: 3. Germline CDR1 reads SNHLY; CDR2 reads FYNNEI. The CDR3 contains 13 residues. The CDR3 reads CASGTSFYNEQFF. The CDR3 nucleotides read TGTGCCAGTGGGACTAGCTTCTACAATGAGCAGTTCTTC. The full variable domain, rest sourced from reference TRBV2 and TRBJ2-1, is EPEVTQTPSHQVTQMGQEVILRCVPISNHLYFYWYRQILGQKVEFLVSFYNNEISEKSEIFDDQFSVERPDGSNFTLKIRSTKLEDSAMYFCASGTSFYNEQFFGPGTRLTVL.

The genes are TRBV5-1 and TRBJ2-3; D might be TRBD1 (5 bases). The CDR3 is made up of 15 amino acids. V was cut by 3 bases and J by 1 base, with 12 bases left in between. In germline, CDR1 is SGHRS, CDR2 YFSETQ. The CDR3: CASSWAIGGTDTQYF. As DNA, the CDR3 is TGCGCCAGCAGCTGGGCCATAGGGGGCACAGATACGCAGTATTTT. Full variable domain (outside the CDR3, taken from reference TRBV5-1 and TRBJ2-3): KAGVTQTPRYLIKTRGQQVTLSCSPISGHRSVSWYQQTPGQGLQFLFEYFSETQRNKGNFPGRFSGRQFSNSRSEMNVSTLELGDSALYLCASSWAIGGTDTQYFGPGTRLTVL.

There are a few counts of this clonotype. V and J are TRBV7-2 and TRBJ2-3; no firm D call. This CDR3 has 13 residues. Germline lookup yields CDR1 SGHTA and CDR2 FQGNSA. V lost 6 bases to trimming and J lost 6 bases, with 13 bases between them. CDR3 protein: CASRSTSSDTQYF. For the CDR3, the DNA is TGTGCCAGCAGGTCAACCTCTAGTGATACGCAGTATTTT.

A single count supports this clonotype. V is TRBV21-1 and J is TRBJ1-4; TRBD1, the table's D call, lacks a check against the DNA. TRBV21-1 is designated a pseudogene. The CDR3 loop spans 15 amino acids. As DNA, the CDR3 is TGTGCCAGCAGCAATGGGAGGGGGCGCAGAGAAAAACTGTTTTTT. It translates to CASSNGRGRREKLFF.

V gene TRBV28 combines with J gene TRBJ1-1; D remains unclear. This CDR3 region has 15 residues. Germline assignment: CDR1 MDHEN and CDR2 SYDVKM. V was shortened by 7 bases and J by 1 base, with 16 bases between the two germline ends. CDR3 coding DNA: TGTGCCAGCATGAGGCCCAGCGAAGGGAACACTGAAGCTTTCTTT. Amino acid sequence: CASMRPSEGNTEAFF.

The chain couples TRBV11-2 to TRBJ2-7; 9 positions match TRBD1. V trimming: 5 bases; J trimming: 4 bases; junction bases outside the gene matches: 6. The CDR3 is made up of 14 amino acids. Per the germline V gene, CDR1 is SGHAT and CDR2 is FQNNGV. The CDR3 sequence is CASSDRDRAYEQYF. The CDR3 region has the DNA TGTGCCAGCAGCGATCGGGACAGGGCTTACGAGCAGTACTTC.

In its sample, this clonotype was seen a few times. The chain employs TRBV20-1 and TRBJ2-7; D uncertain. The CDR3 is 12 amino acids. V dropped 3 bases and J dropped 3 bases, with 9 bases sitting between them. Germline V gene lookup returns CDR1 DFQATT and CDR2 SNEGSKA (reference sequence). The CDR3 here is CSAREFNYEQYF. The CDR3, as DNA: TGCAGTGCTAGGGAGTTTAACTACGAGCAGTACTTC.

This clonotype has ten or more counts. V usage is TRBV5-1 and J usage is TRBJ2-5; 9 bases align to TRBD2. Trimming removed 5 bases from V and 4 bases from J; junction bases left unmatched: 6. From germline, CDR1 is SGHRS and CDR2 YFSETQ. The CDR3 totals 14 residues. This CDR3 reads CASSPGLAGETQYF. The CDR3 coding sequence is TGCGCCAGCAGTCCGGGACTAGCAGGAGAGACCCAGTACTTC.

The sample holds one count of this clonotype. V is TRBV20-1 and J is TRBJ1-4; D gene uncertain. There are 17 residues in the CDR3. V shed 6 bases and J shed 0 bases, with 20 bases lying between them. In germline, CDR1 is DFQATT, CDR2 SNEGSKA (reference sequence). CDR3 residues: CSAAALAGQATNEKLFF. The CDR3 nucleotides read TGCAGTGCCGCAGCACTAGCCGGCCAAGCAACTAATGAAAAACTGTTTTTT.

This clonotype was seen more than once but under ten times. The V call is TRBV13, the J call TRBJ2-4; maybe TRBD1 (5 bases). The ends were cut back, 4 bases at V and 0 bases at J, with 10 bases in the middle. There are 15 residues in the CDR3. Germline-derived CDR1 and CDR2 are PRHDT and FYEKMQ (reference sequence). CDR3 nucleotides: TGTGCCAGCAGCTCCCAGGGCCTAGCCAAAAACATTCAGTACTTC. It specifies CASSSQGLAKNIQYF. The entire variable domain, with the rest obtained from reference TRBV13 and TRBJ2-4, is as follows: AAGVIQSPRHLIKEKRETATLKCYPIPRHDTVYWYQQGPGQDPQFLISFYEKMQSDKGSIPDRFSAQQFSDYHSELNMSSLELGDSALYFCASSSQGLAKNIQYFGAGTRLSVL.